The T cell receptor (beta chain) under discussion was sequenced for a study of radiotherapy plus CTLA-4 blockade in lung cancer. For the study at large: Objective responses were observed in approximately 20% of patients, and disease control was achieved by around 31%. Study-wide results and limits: The authors reported that early blood T cell clone dynamics, with interferon-beta, best predicted response. Expansion of tumor-derived TCR clones was observed in blood after radiotherapy plus ipilimumab.

This clone turned up a few times. Its antigen is unknown. Sequencing used immunoSEQ multiplex PCR; TCRdb keeps in-frame clones, though not all of them. The sample consists of 25,000 to 40,000 clones, approximately 70% of them appearing once. With ipilimumab providing CTLA-4 blockade, focal radiation was administered to patients who had chemo-refractory metastatic non-small-cell lung cancer. Trimming removed 1 base from V and 4 bases from J, with 12 bases in between. This CDR3 region has 15 residues. The germline gives CDR1 SGHRS, CDR2 YFSETQ. The sequence came from a human donor with non-small cell lung cancer who had stable disease on radiotherapy plus ipilimumab. The chain uses TRBV5-1 and TRBJ1-3; D possibly corresponds to TRBD1 (6 bases). This specimen consisted of peripheral blood, obtained from a patient treated with radiotherapy plus ipilimumab. The CDR3 region is CASSLSTGAGNTIYF. For the CDR3, the DNA is TGCGCCAGCAGCTTGTCGACAGGAGCGGGAAACACCATATATTTT.